A selection of T cell receptor beta chains follows, all from one sample in a study of tumor-infiltrating lymphocytes in localized non-small cell lung cancer. This table comes from immunoSEQ multiplex PCR, and its TCRdb copy is limited to in-frame clones, with some not included. The table includes some 10,000 clones, around 84% detected once. Sequenced input: lung tumor tissue. These receptors were collected from a human donor with non-small cell lung cancer. The CDR3 runs from the conserved cysteine through the conserved F or W. The D gene is left open where the match is weak. Clone size, where shown, is once, few, many, or a class for clones that have expanded.

>TRBJ2-1|TRBV7-2|.|few
CASSLVTAEQFF
TGTGCCAGCAGCTTAGTAACCGCTGAGCAGTTCTTC
>TRBJ1-4|TRBV19|.|.
CASSIQPGRWIEKLFF
TGTGCCAGTAGTATCCAACCGGGACGGTGGATTGAAAAACTGTTTTTT
>TRBJ2-3|TRBV6-6|TRBD1|.
CASSYTGQGTDTQYF
TGTGCCAGCAGTTATACCGGACAGGGCACAGATACGCAGTATTTT
>TRBJ2-2|TRBV30|TRBD2|.
CAWRVAGIAGELFF
TGTGCCTGGAGGGTAGCGGGAATCGCCGGAGAGCTGTTTTTT
>TRBJ1-1|TRBV28|.|.
CASSLNDITEVNTEAFF
TGTGCCAGCAGTTTAAATGACATCACTGAGGTAAACACTGAAGCTTTCTTT
>TRBJ2-5|TRBV29-1|.|few
CSVEEGLGRQETQYF
TGCAGCGTTGAAGAAGGGCTGGGCCGCCAAGAGACCCAGTACTTC
>TRBJ2-2|TRBV18|.|.
CASSPGATGELFF
TGTGCCAGCTCACCAGGGGCCACCGGGGAGCTGTTTTTT
>TRBJ2-3|TRBV19|.|.
CASSSEGTDTQYF
TGTGCCAGTAGTAGTGAGGGCACAGATACGCAGTATTTT
>TRBJ2-7|TRBV21-1|.|.
CASRTKREIVGITYEQYF
TGTGCCAGCAGGACCAAGCGGGAGATTGTGGGGATCACCTACGAGCAGTACTTC
>TRBJ2-7|TRBV28|.|.
CASSFSGAYEQYF
TGTGCCAGCAGTTTCTCGGGAGCCTACGAGCAGTACTTC
>TRBJ2-7|TRBV2|.|.
CASSQEGLGASDF
TGTGCCAGCAGCCAAGAGGGGCTGGGAGCGTCAGACTTC
>TRBJ1-1|TRBV5-4|.|.
CASSSFTEAFF
TGTGCCAGCAGCTCGTTCACTGAAGCTTTCTTT
>TRBJ1-1|TRBV13|.|.
CASSQGRMNTEAFF
TGTGCCAGCAGCCAGGGACGGATGAACACTGAAGCTTTCTTT
>TRBJ2-1|TRBV7-2|TRBD2|.
CASSLQGSGGLDEQFF
TGTGCCAGCAGCTTACAAGGTAGCGGGGGGCTGGATGAGCAGTTCTTC
>TRBJ2-1|TRBV7-9|TRBD2|few
CASSLELAGGGNEQFF
TGTGCCAGCAGCTTAGAACTAGCGGGAGGAGGGAATGAGCAGTTCTTC
>TRBJ1-6|TRBV7-8|.|.
CASSPPGSSYNSPLHF
TGTGCCAGCAGCCCCCCAGGAAGCTCCTATAATTCACCCCTCCACTTT
>TRBJ2-3|TRBV30|TRBD2|.
CAWNLAGAADTQYF
TGTGCCTGGAACCTAGCGGGAGCGGCAGATACGCAGTATTTT
>TRBJ2-7|TRBV14|.|.
CASSQESGLSYEQYF
TGTGCCAGCAGCCAAGAATCTGGACTTTCCTACGAGCAGTACTTC
>TRBJ2-7|TRBV7-3|TRBD2|few
CASSLRVAGGPDEQYF
TGTGCCAGCAGCTTAAGAGTGGCGGGAGGGCCCGACGAGCAGTACTTC
>TRBJ1-1|TRBV5-1|.|.
CASSPPGRTNTEAFF
TGCGCCAGCAGCCCGCCGGGGAGGACGAACACTGAAGCTTTCTTT
>TRBJ1-1|TRBV10-3|.|.
CAISGAGVVGTEAFF
TGTGCCATCAGTGGGGCAGGAGTGGTTGGCACTGAAGCTTTCTTT
>TRBJ2-1|TRBV19|.|.
CASTQYNEQFF
TGTGCCAGTACCCAATACAATGAGCAGTTCTTC